A single sample is the source of the 7 T cell receptor beta chains below, sequenced in a study of technical replicates of blood from several donors. TCRdb's copy holds only in-frame clones and misses some; the assay was immunoSEQ multiplex PCR. The sample holds 9,500 to 15,000 clones; roughly 95% are singletons and the top ten take roughly 6%. Sequences were obtained from PBMCs. These receptors originate from a human donor in good health.

This chain's CDR3 is CASSPSGGLSTDTQYF. The CDR3 DNA reads TGTGCCAGCAGCCCCTCCGGCGGGCTTAGCACAGATACGCAGTATTTT. This chain links TRBV7-6 with TRBJ2-3; the D gene is possibly TRBD2 (5 bases). The CDR3 sequence is 16 residues long. Trimming stripped 5 bases from V and 0 bases from J, with 15 bases between. CDR1 is SGHVS and CDR2 is FNYEAQ in the germline V gene.

The V call is TRBV10-2, the J call TRBJ1-3; D perhaps matches TRBD1 (5 bases). Germline CDR1 is WSHSY and CDR2 is SAAADI. CDR3 length: 14 residues. The ends were cut back, 3 bases at V and 0 bases at J, with 6 bases in the middle. CDR3 region: CASSEGVSGNTIYF. The DNA of the CDR3 is TGCGCCAGCAGTGAAGGGGTCTCTGGAAACACCATATATTTT.

This chain links TRBV5-1 with TRBJ2-5; D is ambiguous. The V gene lost 1 base and the J gene lost 3 bases, with 13 bases spanning the gap. The CDR3 is made up of 15 amino acids. CDR1 and CDR2 from the germline V gene are SGHRS and YFSETQ. The CDR3 is CASSLSGSGEETQYF. As DNA, the CDR3 is TGCGCCAGCAGCTTGTCAGGCTCCGGCGAAGAGACCCAGTACTTC.

The rearrangement links TRBV18 to TRBJ2-7, with TRBD1 matching over 11 bases. Germline CDR1 reads KGHSH; CDR2 reads LQKENI. Trimming at V came to 4 bases and at J to 2 bases, leaving 7 bases not matched to a gene. The CDR3 is 16 amino acids. Written as DNA, the CDR3 is TGTGCCAGCTCACAGGGGACAGGGGGACTAGCCTACGAGCAGTACTTC. It yields the protein CASSQGTGGLAYEQYF.

The CDR3 nucleotides are TGTGCCAGCAGCTTCGGGTACTCTGGAAACACCATATATTTT. Residues: CASSFGYSGNTIYF. The rearrangement links TRBV5-6 to TRBJ1-3; D remains unclear. CDR1 is SGHDT, CDR2 YYEEEE, per germline. The CDR3 has 14 amino acids. Trimming took off 2 bases at V and 0 bases at J, with 6 bases between the two ends.

The rearrangement uses TRBV11-2 and TRBJ2-2; 8 nucleotides match TRBD1. The ends lost 7 bases at V and 7 bases at J; junction bases unmatched: 8. CDR1 SGHAT and CDR2 FQNNGV come from the germline V gene. This CDR3 is built from 14 residues. In DNA, the CDR3 is TGTGCCAGCACAGGGCAGGGGGCACTCGGGGAGCTGTTTTTT. Translating it yields CASTGQGALGELFF.

V usage is TRBV7-7 and J usage is TRBJ2-1, with 7 bases identical to TRBD2. The CDR3 loop spans 15 amino acids. J lost 1 base, V lost 1 base, and 1 base had no gene match. CDR1 is SSHAT and CDR2 is FNYEAQ in the germline V gene (reference sequence). The CDR3 DNA reads as TGTGCCAGCAGCTTAGGGGGGGGGTCCTACAATGAGCAGTTCTTC. Its protein product is CASSLGGGSYNEQFF.